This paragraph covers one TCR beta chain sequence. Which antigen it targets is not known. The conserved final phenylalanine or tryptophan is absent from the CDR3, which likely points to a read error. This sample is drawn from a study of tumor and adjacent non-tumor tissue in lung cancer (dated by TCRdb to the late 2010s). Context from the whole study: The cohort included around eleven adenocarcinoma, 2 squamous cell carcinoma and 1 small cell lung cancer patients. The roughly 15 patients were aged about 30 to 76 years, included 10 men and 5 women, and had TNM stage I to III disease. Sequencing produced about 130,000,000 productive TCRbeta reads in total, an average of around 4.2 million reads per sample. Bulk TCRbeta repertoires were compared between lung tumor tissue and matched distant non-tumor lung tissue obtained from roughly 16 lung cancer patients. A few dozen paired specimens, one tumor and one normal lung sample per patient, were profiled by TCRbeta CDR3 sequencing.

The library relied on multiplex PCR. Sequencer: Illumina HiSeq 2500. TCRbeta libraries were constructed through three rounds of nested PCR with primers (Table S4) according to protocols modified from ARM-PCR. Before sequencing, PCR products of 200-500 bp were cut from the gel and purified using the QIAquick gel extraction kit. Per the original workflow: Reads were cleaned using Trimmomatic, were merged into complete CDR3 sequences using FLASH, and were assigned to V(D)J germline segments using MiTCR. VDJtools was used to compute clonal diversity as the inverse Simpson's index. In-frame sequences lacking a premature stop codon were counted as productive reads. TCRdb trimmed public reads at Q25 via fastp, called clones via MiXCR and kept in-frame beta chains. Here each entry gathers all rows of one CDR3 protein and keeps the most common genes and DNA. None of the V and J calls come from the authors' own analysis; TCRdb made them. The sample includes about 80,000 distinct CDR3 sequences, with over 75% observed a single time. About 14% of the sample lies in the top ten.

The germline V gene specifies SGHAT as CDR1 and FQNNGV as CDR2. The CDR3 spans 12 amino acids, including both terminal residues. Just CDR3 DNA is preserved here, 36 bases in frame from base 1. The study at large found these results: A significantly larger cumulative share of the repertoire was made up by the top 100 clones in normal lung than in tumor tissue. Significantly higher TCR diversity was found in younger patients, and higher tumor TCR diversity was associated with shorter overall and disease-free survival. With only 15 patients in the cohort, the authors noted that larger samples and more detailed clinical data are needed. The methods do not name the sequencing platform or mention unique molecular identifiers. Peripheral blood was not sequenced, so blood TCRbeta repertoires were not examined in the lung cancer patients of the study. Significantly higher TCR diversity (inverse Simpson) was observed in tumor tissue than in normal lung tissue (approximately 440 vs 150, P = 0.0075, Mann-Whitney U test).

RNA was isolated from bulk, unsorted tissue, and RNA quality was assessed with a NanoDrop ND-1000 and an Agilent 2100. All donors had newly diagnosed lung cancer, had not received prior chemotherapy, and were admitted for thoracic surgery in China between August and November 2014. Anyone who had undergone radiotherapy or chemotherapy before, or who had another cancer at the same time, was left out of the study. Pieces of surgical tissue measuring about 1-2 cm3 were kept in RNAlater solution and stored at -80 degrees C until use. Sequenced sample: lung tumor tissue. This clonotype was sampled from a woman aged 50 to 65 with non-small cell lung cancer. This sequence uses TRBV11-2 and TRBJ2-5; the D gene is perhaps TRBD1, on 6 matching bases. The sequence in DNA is TGTACCGGCAGCCTTACAGGGGAGACCCAGTACCTC. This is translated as CTGSLTGETQYL.